Listed below are T cell receptor beta chains from one sample, sequenced in a study of CD8 T cells in Susac syndrome. TCRdb re-called the immunoSEQ multiplex PCR reads through MiXCR, storing one row per CDR3 protein. The sample has about 160,000 distinct CDR3 sequences, 92% seen once; the top ten hold approximately 0.082%. The specimen sequenced was CD4+ T cells from PBMCs. These receptors were collected from a human donor in good health. CDR3s include the opening cysteine and the closing phenylalanine or tryptophan. The order of the fields is D gene, V gene, J gene, clone size, CDR3 protein, CDR3 DNA. The D gene is left open where the match is weak. Part of the rows lack a size; the others show once, few, many or a class for expanded clones.

d_call: -
v_call: TRBV6-2/TRBV6-3
j_call: TRBJ2-7
clone_size: -
cdr3_aa: CASSRRHSSYEQYF
cdr3_nt: TGTGCCAGCAGCCGTCGTCACTCCTCCTACGAGCAGTACTTC

d_call: -
v_call: TRBV5-6
j_call: TRBJ2-2
clone_size: -
cdr3_aa: CASSPWNTGELFF
cdr3_nt: TGTGCCAGCAGTCCCTGGAACACCGGGGAGCTGTTTTTT

d_call: TRBD1
v_call: TRBV10-2
j_call: TRBJ1-4
clone_size: -
cdr3_aa: CASRGQGWLFF
cdr3_nt: TGCGCCAGCAGGGGACAGGGGTGGCTGTTTTTT

d_call: TRBD2
v_call: TRBV6-5
j_call: TRBJ2-7
clone_size: -
cdr3_aa: CASSSPGGAQDEQYF
cdr3_nt: TGTGCCAGCAGTTCACCGGGAGGGGCCCAGGACGAGCAGTACTTC

d_call: TRBD1
v_call: TRBV2
j_call: TRBJ1-2
clone_size: -
cdr3_aa: CASSEQGQGDGYTF
cdr3_nt: TGTGCCAGCAGTGAACAGGGACAGGGGGATGGCTACACCTTC

d_call: TRBD1
v_call: TRBV6-1
j_call: TRBJ2-7
clone_size: -
cdr3_aa: CASTTPPRGQHEQYF
cdr3_nt: TGTGCCAGCACCACCCCCCCCAGGGGGCAGCACGAGCAGTACTTC

d_call: -
v_call: TRBV24-1
j_call: TRBJ2-7
clone_size: few
cdr3_aa: CATSDADEQYF
cdr3_nt: TGTGCCACCAGTGACGCGGACGAGCAGTACTTC

d_call: -
v_call: TRBV5-1
j_call: TRBJ1-5
clone_size: -
cdr3_aa: CASSLSTGYNQPQHF
cdr3_nt: TGCGCCAGCAGCTTGTCGACGGGCTACAATCAGCCCCAGCATTTT

d_call: TRBD1
v_call: TRBV5-4
j_call: TRBJ1-2
clone_size: few
cdr3_aa: CASSSGQGIDGYTF
cdr3_nt: TGTGCCAGCAGCTCGGGACAGGGCATAGATGGCTACACCTTC

d_call: -
v_call: TRBV18
j_call: TRBJ2-7
clone_size: few
cdr3_aa: CASSPLSSYEQYF
cdr3_nt: TGTGCCAGCTCACCTCTTAGTTCCTACGAGCAGTACTTC

d_call: TRBD2
v_call: TRBV20-1
j_call: TRBJ2-7
clone_size: -
cdr3_aa: CSAPSGSHYEQYF
cdr3_nt: TGCAGTGCTCCTAGCGGGAGCCACTACGAGCAGTACTTC

d_call: TRBD2
v_call: TRBV15
j_call: TRBJ2-5
clone_size: -
cdr3_aa: CATSRSLAEGQETQYF
cdr3_nt: TGTGCCACCAGCAGAAGTCTAGCGGAAGGACAAGAGACCCAGTACTTC

d_call: -
v_call: TRBV2
j_call: TRBJ2-2
clone_size: -
cdr3_aa: CASSWTAPRNTGELFF
cdr3_nt: TGTGCCAGCAGCTGGACAGCTCCCAGGAACACCGGGGAGCTGTTTTTT